The entry below describes one T cell receptor (beta chain). The entry originates in a study of identical twins. Each CDR3 protein is one row after TCRdb ran MiXCR on the 5' RACE reads. The table includes 750,000 to 950,000 distinct CDR3 sequences, 9% to 15% detected once. There are 16 residues in the CDR3. Germline lookup yields CDR1 MNHEY and CDR2 SVGAGI. Trimming stripped 0 bases from V and 1 base from J, with 12 bases between. This same sample was also taken into another study, of yellow fever vaccine responses in identical twins.

This receptor was identified in a woman in her late teens or twenties in good health. The sequenced sample consisted of PBMCs. The chain employs TRBV6-5 and TRBJ2-5, with D hard to call. CDR3 nucleotides: TGTGCCAGCAGTTACTCGGGCCAGATTTCCCAAGAGACCCAGTACTTC. This encodes CASSYSGQISQETQYF.